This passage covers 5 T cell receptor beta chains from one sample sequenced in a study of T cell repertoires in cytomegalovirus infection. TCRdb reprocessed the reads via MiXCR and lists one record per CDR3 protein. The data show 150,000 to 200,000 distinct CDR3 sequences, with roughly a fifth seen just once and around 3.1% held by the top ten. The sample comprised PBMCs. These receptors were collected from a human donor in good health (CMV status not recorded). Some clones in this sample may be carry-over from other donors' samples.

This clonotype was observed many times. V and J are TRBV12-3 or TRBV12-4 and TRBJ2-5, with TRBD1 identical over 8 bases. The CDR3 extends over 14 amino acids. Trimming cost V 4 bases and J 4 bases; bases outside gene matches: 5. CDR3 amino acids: CASSSGQATETQYF. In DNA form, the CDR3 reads TGTGCCAGCAGTTCGGGACAGGCTACAGAGACCCAGTACTTC.

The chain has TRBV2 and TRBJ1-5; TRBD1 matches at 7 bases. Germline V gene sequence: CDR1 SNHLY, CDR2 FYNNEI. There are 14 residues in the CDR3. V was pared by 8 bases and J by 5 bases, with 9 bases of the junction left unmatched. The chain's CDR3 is CASRRTGGHQPQHF. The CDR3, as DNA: TGTGCCAGCCGCCGGACAGGCGGCCATCAGCCCCAGCATTTT.

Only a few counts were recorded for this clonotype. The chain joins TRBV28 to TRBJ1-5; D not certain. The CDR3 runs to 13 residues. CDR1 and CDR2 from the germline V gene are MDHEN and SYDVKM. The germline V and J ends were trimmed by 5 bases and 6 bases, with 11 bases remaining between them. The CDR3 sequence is CASSLGPLQPQHF. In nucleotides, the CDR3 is TGTGCCAGCAGTCTAGGCCCGCTTCAGCCCCAGCATTTT.

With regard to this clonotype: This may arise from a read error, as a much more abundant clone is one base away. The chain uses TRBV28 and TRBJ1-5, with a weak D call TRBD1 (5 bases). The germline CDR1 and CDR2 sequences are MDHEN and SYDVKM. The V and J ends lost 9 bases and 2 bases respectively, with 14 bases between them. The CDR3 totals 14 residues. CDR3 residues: CARSTGGGNQPQHF. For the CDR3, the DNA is TGTGCCAGAAGTACGGGGGGGGGCAATCAGCCCCAGCATTTT.

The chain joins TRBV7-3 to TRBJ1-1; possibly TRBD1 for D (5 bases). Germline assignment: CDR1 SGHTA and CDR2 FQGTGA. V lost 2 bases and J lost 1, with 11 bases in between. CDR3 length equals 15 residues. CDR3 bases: TGTGCCAGCAGCTTAGGCTGGGGCCAGAACACTGAAGCTTTCTTT. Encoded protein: CASSLGWGQNTEAFF. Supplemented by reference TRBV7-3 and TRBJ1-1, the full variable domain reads GAGVSQTPSNKVTEKGKYVELRCDPISGHTALYWYRQSLGQGPEFLIYFQGTGAADDSGLPNDRFFAVRPEGSVSTLKIQRTERGDSAVYLCASSLGWGQNTEAFFGQGTRLTVV.